This TCR beta chain is drawn from a study of vaccination effects on CD4 cells after COVID-19. Regarding the study as a whole: The study found marked clonal contraction of infection- and vaccine-induced clones late after vaccination. Early timepoints after infection were absent, and convalescent patients were few in the study.

Clones were read by immunoSEQ multiplex PCR, and TCRdb kept only the in-frame ones, dropping some. This sample has tens of thousands of clones; 78% occur once, and the top ten carry over 9.5%. V was pared by 5 bases and J by 8 bases, with 20 bases between. This CDR3 region has 15 residues. Germline CDR1 and CDR2: KGHDR and SFDVKD. Viral peptide pools were used in the ViraFEST assay to expand antigen-specific CD4+ T cells, and sequencing came afterward. Isolating CD4+ T cells followed approximately nine days of culture. Nucleocapsid antibody tests were negative, and the vaccine recipients had no prior SARS-CoV-2 infection. Every well got a few million PBMC, which were grown with about 9.2 IU/ml IL-2 and around 10 ug/ml peptides. Replacing half the medium with IL-2 medium was done on days 3 and 7. About this clone: The antigen remains undetermined.

The input for sequencing was CD4+ T cells from PBMCs cultured with SARS-CoV-2 spike peptides, taken before COVID-19 vaccination. The sequence was collected from a human donor who received a COVID-19 vaccine. This chain links TRBV24-1 with TRBJ1-2; D uncertain. The CDR3, as DNA: TGTGCCACCAGTGGGACGGTGCCTTTTCCCCTGGGCTACACCTTC. This sequence encodes CATSGTVPFPLGYTF.